These T cell receptor beta chains were read from a single sample in a study of control samples from healthy donors and cancer patients. TCRdb's copy holds only in-frame clones and misses some; the assay was immunoSEQ multiplex PCR. The table lists about 120,000 clones, approximately 90% of them singletons, with roughly 2.5% in the top ten. The specimen was blood. These receptors all stem from a man between 40 and 49 years old in good health. The CDR3 runs from the conserved cysteine through the conserved F or W. D genes are given only for firm matches. The size entry is marked missing in some rows and otherwise reads once, few, many or a size class.

D gene,clone size,J gene,V gene,CDR3 protein,CDR3 DNA
TRBD1,NA,TRBJ1-4,TRBV28,CASRRQGSDEKLFF,TGTGCCAGCAGAAGACAGGGGTCGGATGAAAAACTGTTTTTT
NA,NA,TRBJ2-1,TRBV7-2,CASSSPSGGRVNEQFF,TGTGCCAGCAGCTCACCCTCAGGCGGGCGGGTAAATGAGCAGTTCTTC
NA,NA,TRBJ2-7,TRBV21-1,CASSRIGEGTYEQYF,TGTGCCAGCAGCCGCATCGGGGAGGGCACCTACGAGCAGTACTTC
NA,NA,TRBJ1-2,TRBV6-4,CASCNHPCYGYTF,TGTGCCAGCTGTAATCATCCCTGCTATGGCTACACCTTC
TRBD1,NA,TRBJ2-7,TRBV5-1,CASSPMDRIYEQYF,TGCGCCAGCAGCCCCATGGACAGGATCTACGAGCAGTACTTC
TRBD1,NA,TRBJ1-4,TRBV5-6,CASSLGQAREKLFF,TGTGCCAGCAGCCTTGGACAGGCAAGGGAGAAACTGTTTTTT
NA,once,TRBJ2-7,TRBV2,CASSELQGSSYEQYF,TGTGCCAGCAGTGAGCTACAGGGAAGTTCCTACGAGCAGTACTTC
NA,NA,TRBJ2-2,TRBV5-1,CASSLAGSGNGELFF,TGCGCCAGCAGCTTGGCCGGCTCGGGGAACGGGGAGCTGTTTTTT
TRBD1,NA,TRBJ1-3,TRBV9,CASSVDPRGPGNTIYF,TGTGCCAGCAGCGTAGACCCCAGGGGGCCTGGAAACACCATATATTTT
NA,NA,TRBJ1-3,TRBV6-5,CASSYLGGMSGNTIYF,TGTGCCAGCAGTTACTTGGGGGGTATGTCTGGAAACACCATATATTTT
TRBD2,NA,TRBJ2-7,TRBV5-1,CASSLGTSGGDEQYF,TGCGCCAGCAGCTTAGGGACTAGCGGGGGTGACGAGCAGTACTTC
NA,NA,TRBJ2-7,TRBV6-6,CASSYAQSSSYEQYF,TGTGCCAGCAGTTACGCGCAGTCGAGCTCCTACGAGCAGTACTTC
TRBD2,NA,TRBJ2-3,TRBV4-1,CASSPPGRGGSTDTQYF,TGCGCCAGCAGCCCCCCGGGGCGCGGGGGGAGCACAGATACGCAGTATTTT
NA,NA,TRBJ1-2,TRBV3-1/TRBV3-2,CASSQDAGALYGYTF,TGTGCCAGCAGCCAAGATGCGGGGGCCCTCTATGGCTACACCTTC
NA,NA,TRBJ2-1,TRBV5-1,CASSWQGGNEQFF,TGCGCCAGCAGCTGGCAGGGTGGCAATGAGCAGTTCTTC
NA,NA,TRBJ1-2,TRBV29-1,CSVESGGWGYTF,TGCAGCGTTGAGTCCGGGGGCTGGGGCTACACCTTC
TRBD1,NA,TRBJ1-5,TRBV19,CASSPRDRGNQPQHF,TGTGCCAGTAGCCCCCGGGACAGGGGCAATCAGCCCCAGCATTTT
NA,NA,TRBJ2-7,TRBV2,CASNIQGEGNF,TGTGCCAGCAACATACAGGGAGAAGGGAACTTC
NA,NA,TRBJ1-4,TRBV7-6,CASSPRQVQGKLFF,TGTGCCAGCAGCCCAAGACAGGTTCAAGGAAAACTGTTTTTT
NA,NA,TRBJ2-1,TRBV12-3/TRBV12-4,CASRRTGYNEQFF,TGTGCCAGCAGGCGTACAGGCTACAATGAGCAGTTCTTC
NA,NA,TRBJ2-7,TRBV5-1,CASSLAPAYEQYF,TGCGCCAGCAGCTTGGCACCCGCTTACGAGCAGTACTTC
NA,NA,TRBJ2-5,TRBV7-3,CASSQQGGQETQYF,TGTGCCAGCAGCCAACAGGGCGGGCAAGAGACCCAGTACTTC
NA,NA,TRBJ2-7,TRBV7-2,CASSLSSRNDEQYF,TGTGCCAGCAGCTTATCGTCCCGAAACGACGAGCAGTACTTC
NA,NA,TRBJ1-4,TRBV28,CASRPGGEKLFF,TGTGCCAGCAGGCCCGGGGGTGAAAAACTGTTTTTT
TRBD1,NA,TRBJ2-5,TRBV7-9,CASSLGDRGTETQYF,TGTGCCAGCAGCTTAGGGGACAGGGGGACGGAGACCCAGTACTTC
NA,NA,TRBJ2-3,TRBV14,CASTLAETVLPTDTQYF,TGTGCCAGCACCCTCGCGGAGACGGTTCTTCCGACAGATACGCAGTATTTT
NA,NA,TRBJ2-7,TRBV11-2,CASSLDSDPSYEQYF,TGTGCCAGCAGCTTAGACTCCGACCCGTCCTACGAGCAGTACTTC
NA,NA,TRBJ2-1,TRBV11-2,CASSPPAPGNYNEQFF,TGTGCCAGCAGCCCGCCCGCCCCCGGTAACTACAATGAGCAGTTCTTC
TRBD1,NA,TRBJ1-6,TRBV10-3,CAISDGQGGNSPLHF,TGTGCCATCAGTGACGGACAGGGCGGGAATTCACCCCTCCACTTT
TRBD1,NA,TRBJ2-5,TRBV14,CASSQPGGQTQYF,TGTGCCAGCAGCCAACCAGGGGGCCAGACCCAGTACTTC
TRBD1,NA,TRBJ1-5,TRBV2,CASSELGTGGGNQPQHF,TGTGCCAGCAGTGAACTCGGGACAGGGGGAGGCAATCAGCCCCAGCATTTT
NA,NA,TRBJ2-5,TRBV7-6,CASSLASPPYQETQYF,TGTGCCAGCAGCTTAGCTAGCCCCCCTTACCAAGAGACCCAGTACTTC
NA,NA,TRBJ2-3,TRBV5-1,CASSLETFRGDTQYF,TGCGCCAGCAGCTTGGAGACCTTCCGGGGAGATACGCAGTATTTT
NA,NA,TRBJ1-5,TRBV5-1,CASSLSPNEAQHF,TGCGCCAGCAGCTTGTCGCCAAACGAAGCCCAGCATTTT
TRBD1,NA,TRBJ1-5,TRBV4-2,CASSQETGGGQPQHF,TGTGCCAGCAGCCAAGAAACAGGGGGAGGTCAGCCCCAGCATTTT
NA,NA,TRBJ2-3,TRBV6-4,CASSDSGELSTDTQYF,TGTGCCAGCAGTGACTCCGGGGAATTGAGCACAGATACGCAGTATTTT
NA,NA,TRBJ1-2,TRBV12-3/TRBV12-4,CASSLTVGYGYTF,TGTGCCAGCAGTTTAACCGTGGGCTATGGCTACACCTTC
NA,NA,TRBJ2-7,TRBV5-1,CASSPDSSRSYEQYF,TGCGCCAGCAGCCCGGACAGTTCTAGGTCCTACGAGCAGTACTTC
NA,NA,TRBJ2-7,TRBV20-1,CSARDLYEQYF,TGCAGTGCTAGAGATCTCTACGAGCAGTACTTC
NA,NA,TRBJ2-1,TRBV9,CASSVILGGQQFF,TGTGCCAGCAGCGTAATCCTGGGGGGACAGCAGTTCTTC
NA,NA,TRBJ1-2,TRBV5-4,CASSLAGRGNYGYTF,TGTGCCAGCAGCTTGGCCGGGCGGGGTAACTATGGCTACACCTTC